The 22 T cell receptor beta chains given below trace back to one sample, sequenced in a study of T cell repertoires in cytomegalovirus infection. TCRdb passed the reads through MiXCR, listing each CDR3 protein once. The sample has about 500,000 distinct CDR3 sequences, roughly 34% seen once. For these receptors, no antigen is known. The sample was cultured PBMCs, taken from culture after CMV antigen stimulation. All receptors come from a human donor in good health (CMV status not recorded). Some clones in this sample may be carry-over from other donors' samples.

V is TRBV12-3 or TRBV12-4 and J is TRBJ2-2; 11 nucleotides line up with TRBD1. Trimming took 5 bases from V and 3 from J; bases not matched to a gene: 5. CDR3 length: 16 amino acids. Written as DNA, the CDR3 is TGTGCCAGCAGTACCGGGACAGGGGGTTACACCGGGGAGCTGTTTTTT. Protein product: CASSTGTGGYTGELFF.

In its sample, this clonotype was seen a few times. This chain links TRBV19 with TRBJ2-1; 7 nucleotides line up with TRBD2. Germline V gene data show CDR1 as LNHDA and CDR2 as SQIVND (reference sequence). V gave up 6 bases and J gave up 5 bases; unmatched junction bases: 10. The CDR3 spans 15 residues. The CDR3 is CASRLALRWDNEQFF. CDR3 sequence (DNA): TGTGCCAGTAGACTAGCGCTAAGATGGGACAATGAGCAGTTCTTC. The variable domain in full, completed from reference TRBV19 and TRBJ2-1, reads DGGITQSPKYLFRKEGQNVTLSCEQNLNHDAMYWYRQDPGQGLRLIYYSQIVNDFQKGDIAEGYSVSREKKESFPLTVTSAQKNPTAFYLCASRLALRWDNEQFFGPGTRLTVL.

The chain has TRBV28 and TRBJ1-6; 7 bases align to TRBD1. The CDR3 is made up of 15 amino acids. Germline V lookup: CDR1 MDHEN, CDR2 SYDVKM. V was pared by 5 bases and J by 6 bases, with 7 bases of the junction left unmatched. Here the CDR3 DNA reads TGTGCCAGCAGTCTCGCAGACAGGGTTAATTCACCCCTCCACTTT. This gives the protein CASSLADRVNSPLHF.

V and J are TRBV12-3 or TRBV12-4 and TRBJ2-5, with no clear D. Trimming took off 0 bases at V and 5 bases at J, with 10 bases between the two ends. The CDR3 runs 14 residues. This CDR3 is CASSLAEVYETQYF. CDR3 in DNA: TGTGCCAGCAGTTTAGCTGAGGTTTATGAGACCCAGTACTTC.

V is TRBV28 and J is TRBJ2-7; 7 bases line up with TRBD1. Losses at the gene ends were 6 bases for V and 4 bases for J; bases not matched to a gene: 9. The CDR3 spans 14 residues. Germline-derived CDR1 and CDR2 are MDHEN and SYDVKM. This CDR3 reads CASSLTDRSYEQYV. DNA for the CDR3: TGTGCCAGCAGCCTTACGGACAGGTCTTACGAGCAGTACGTC.

The gene calls are TRBV10-3 and TRBJ2-1; TRBD2 matches 14 bases. V was clipped by 4 bases and J by 7 bases; unmatched bases: 9. The CDR3 length is 17 residues. Germline CDR1 reads ENHRY; CDR2 reads SYGVKD. The CDR3 here is CAISGAGLAGERNEQFF. CDR3 nucleotides: TGTGCCATCAGTGGGGCGGGACTAGCGGGAGAAAGGAATGAGCAGTTCTTC.

This clonotype has a count of ten or more. This chain joins TRBV7-9 and TRBJ2-5; D is perhaps TRBD1 (6 bases). The V and J ends lost 6 bases and 2 bases respectively, with 13 bases between them. CDR1 and CDR2 (germline): SEHNR, FQNEAQ (reference sequence). CDR3 length: 14 amino acids. Here the CDR3 reads CASSRLRGQETQYF. In DNA, the CDR3 is TGTGCCAGCAGTCGCCTAAGGGGGCAAGAGACCCAGTACTTC.

This clonotype was observed a few times. CDR3 sequence reads: CASSYSSQGDTEAFF. The CDR3 DNA follows: TGTGCCAGCAGTTACTCGTCTCAGGGGGACACTGAAGCTTTCTTT. The J gene is TRBJ1-1, the V gene TRBV6-2 or TRBV6-3; TRBD1 matches at 7 bases. This CDR3 has 15 residues. The V and J ends lost 0 bases and 3 bases, in that order; junction bases with no gene match: 4. Per germline, CDR1 MNHEY and CDR2 SVGEGT.

This clonotype has just a few counts. V usage is TRBV12-5 and J usage is TRBJ2-1, with D unclear. This CDR3 comprises 16 residues. Trimming cost V 0 bases and J 7 bases, with 16 bases left between them. Germline V lookup: CDR1 LGHNT, CDR2 FRNRAP. The CDR3 protein is CASGLVRVGRHNEQFF. CDR3 sequence (DNA): TGTGCTAGTGGTTTGGTACGGGTGGGCCGGCATAATGAGCAGTTCTTC.

The chain combines TRBV27 with TRBJ2-3; D not resolved. CDR1 and CDR2 (germline): MNHEY, SMNVEV (reference sequence). Trimming removed 8 bases at V and 2 bases at J, with 11 bases between. CDR3 length: 13 residues. CDR3 protein: CASRLLTTDTQYF. CDR3 DNA: TGTGCCAGCCGGCTACTTACCACAGATACGCAGTATTTT.

This clonotype was seen only a few times. The V gene is TRBV6-5, the J gene TRBJ2-5, with D perhaps TRBD1 or TRBD2 (5 bases each). The germline CDR1 and CDR2 sequences are MNHEY and SVGAGI. This CDR3 contains 14 residues. The V and J ends lost 6 bases and 0 bases respectively, with 11 bases between them. The CDR3 bases are TGTGCCAGCAGCGAGGGACGGAACCAAGAGACCCAGTACTTC. Its translation is CASSEGRNQETQYF.

This clonotype has more than one count but fewer than ten. This chain joins TRBV7-8 and TRBJ2-1, with TRBD1 as a possible D gene (6 bases). V shed 5 bases and J shed 6 bases, with 14 bases lying between them. CDR3 length equals 14 residues. CDR1 is SGHVS, CDR2 FQNEAQ, per germline. Written as DNA, the CDR3 is TGTGCCAGCAGCACAGGGACGGGCAGCAATGAGCAGTTCTTC. Protein: CASSTGTGSNEQFF. Full variable domain (remainder filled in from reference TRBV7-8 and TRBJ2-1): GAGVSQSPRYKVAKRGQDVALRCDPISGHVSLFWYQQALGQGPEFLTYFQNEAQLDKSGLPSDRFFAERPEGSVSTLKIQRTQQEDSAVYLCASSTGTGSNEQFFGPGTRLTVL.

This clonotype came up a few times. V is TRBV7-8 and J is TRBJ2-1; 7 bases are a match to TRBD2. Germline CDR1 is SGHVS and CDR2 is FQNEAQ. J was trimmed by 2 bases and V by 3 bases; bases with no gene match: 7. There are 16 residues in the CDR3. CDR3 sequence: CASSFSGTTTYNEQFF. In nucleotides, the CDR3 is TGTGCCAGCAGCTTCTCCGGGACTACCACCTACAATGAGCAGTTCTTC. The full variable domain, completed using reference TRBV7-8 and TRBJ2-1, is GAGVSQSPRYKVAKRGQDVALRCDPISGHVSLFWYQQALGQGPEFLTYFQNEAQLDKSGLPSDRFFAERPEGSVSTLKIQRTQQEDSAVYLCASSFSGTTTYNEQFFGPGTRLTVL.

This chain links TRBV12-3 or TRBV12-4 with TRBJ2-1, with no clear D. The CDR3 runs to 11 residues. Trimming removed 4 bases at V and 7 bases at J, with 5 bases between. As DNA, the CDR3 is TGTGCCAGCAGTTCCGGTAATGAGCAGTTCTTC. This sequence encodes CASSSGNEQFF.

In its sample, this clonotype was seen a few times. The chain joins TRBV6-2 or TRBV6-3 to TRBJ1-5; possible D gene TRBD1, 6 bases. The V gene's germline CDR1 is MNHEY and CDR2 SVGEGT. The CDR3 contains 15 residues. The V end was cut by 7 bases, the J end by 6 bases, with 19 bases between. CDR3: CASTLGGGWFQPQHF. As DNA, the CDR3 is TGTGCCAGCACCCTCGGAGGGGGGTGGTTTCAGCCCCAGCATTTT.

This clonotype was seen only a few times. The chain uses TRBV7-2 and TRBJ2-1; 14 nucleotides match TRBD2. V dropped 2 bases and J dropped 10; count of bases not matched to a gene: 13. This CDR3 is built from 18 residues. The V gene's germline CDR1 is SGHTA and CDR2 FQGNSA. CDR3: CASSLPGSGTSGRREQFF. The CDR3 DNA is TGTGCCAGCAGCTTACCTGGATCCGGGACTAGCGGGAGACGAGAGCAGTTCTTC.

This clonotype was detected a few times. CDR3 residues: CASSYSPTGHYEQYF. The CDR3 coding sequence is TGTGCCAGCAGTTACTCCCCGACAGGGCACTACGAGCAGTACTTC. The chain couples TRBV6-5 to TRBJ2-7, with TRBD1 identical over 7 bases. The CDR3 totals 15 residues. The germline V gene encodes CDR1 MNHEY and CDR2 SVGAGI. With V trimmed by 0 bases and J by 3 bases, 5 bases remained unmatched.

The chain couples TRBV19 to TRBJ2-3, with TRBD2 matching over 12 bases. The trim removed 4 bases at V and 3 bases at J, leaving 8 bases unmatched. Germline CDR1 is LNHDA and CDR2 is SQIVND (reference sequence). This CDR3 is built from 17 residues. In DNA, the CDR3 is TGTGCCAGTAGTAACCTAGCGGGAGGGCCTGGAACAGATACGCAGTATTTT. It encodes CASSNLAGGPGTDTQYF.

V gene TRBV7-2 combines with J gene TRBJ1-2; 8 bases agree with TRBD1. Germline CDR1 reads SGHTA; CDR2 reads FQGNSA. J was trimmed by 6 bases and V by 7 bases; bases with no gene match: 7. The length of the CDR3 is 13 residues. The CDR3: CASTKDRVDGYTF. The CDR3 DNA reads TGTGCCAGCACCAAGGACAGGGTGGATGGCTACACCTTC.

This rearrangement joins TRBV13 to TRBJ2-7; 8 bases are a match to TRBD2. Per germline, CDR1 PRHDT and CDR2 FYEKMQ (reference sequence). This CDR3 is 15 amino acids long. The trim removed 1 base at V and 2 bases at J, leaving 4 bases unmatched. CDR3 sequence (DNA): TGTGCCAGCAGCTTAGTCCGGGAGGGGGCCTACGAGCAGTACTTC. It yields the protein CASSLVREGAYEQYF.

This rearrangement joins TRBV2 to TRBJ2-2, with 7 bases identical to TRBD1. The CDR3 runs 15 residues. J was trimmed by 4 bases and V by 6 bases; bases with no gene match: 8. Per germline, CDR1 SNHLY and CDR2 FYNNEI. CDR3 loop: CASSERTGGTGELFF. The CDR3 nucleotides are TGTGCCAGCAGCGAGCGGACAGGTGGCACCGGGGAGCTGTTTTTT.

This clonotype was observed a handful of times. This sequence joins TRBV7-2 and TRBJ1-1; D is ambiguous. Between the trimmed V and J ends, which lost 5 bases and 0 bases, there was a span of 7 bases. CDR1 is SGHTA, CDR2 FQGNSA, per germline. The CDR3 spans 13 residues. CDR3 residues: CASSPMMNTEAFF. The CDR3 nucleotides read TGTGCCAGCAGCCCCATGATGAACACTGAAGCTTTCTTT.